A selection of T cell receptor beta chains follows, all from one sample in a study of CD8 T cells in Susac syndrome. Using its own MiXCR run on the immunoSEQ multiplex PCR reads, TCRdb lists one record per CDR3 protein. Counted here are about 300,000 distinct CDR3 sequences, 70% to 90% occurring once; the ten biggest clones make up over 0.095%. The source material was CD8+ T cells from PBMCs. These receptors came from a human donor with multiple sclerosis. Both conserved end residues are part of each CDR3. A D gene is named only where the DNA matches it firmly. A row's size may be missing; if present it is once, few, many or a size class.

j_call,cdr3_length,d_call,v_call,clone_size,cdr3_nt,cdr3_aa
TRBJ1-5,14,NA,TRBV27,NA,TGTGCCAGCAAGGGGGGGACAAGCAATCAGCCCCAGCATTTT,CASKGGTSNQPQHF
TRBJ2-5,14,NA,TRBV12-3/TRBV12-4,NA,TGTGCCAGCAGTCTCTGGGACCTCGGGAAGACCCAGTACTTC,CASSLWDLGKTQYF
TRBJ1-1,12,NA,TRBV18,few,TGTGCCAGCTCACCACAGAACACTGAAGCTTTCTTT,CASSPQNTEAFF
TRBJ2-7,13,NA,TRBV30,NA,TGTGCCTGGAACCTAGGGACTGTCAACGAGCAGTACTTC,CAWNLGTVNEQYF
TRBJ1-4,15,TRBD1,TRBV3-1,NA,TGTGCCAGCAGCCAGAGGGACAGGTATAATGAAAAACTGTTTTTT,CASSQRDRYNEKLFF
TRBJ2-2,15,NA,TRBV4-1,NA,TGCGCCAGCAGCCAAGACTCCGGGAGCACCGGGGAGCTGTTTTTT,CASSQDSGSTGELFF
TRBJ1-5,13,NA,TRBV28,NA,TGTGCCAGCAGGCAATATAGCAATCAGCCCCAGCATTTT,CASRQYSNQPQHF
TRBJ2-3,13,NA,TRBV6-5,few,TGTGCCAGCAGTTACTCAAGCCCAGATACGCAGTATTTT,CASSYSSPDTQYF
TRBJ2-1,17,NA,TRBV6-5,NA,TGTGCCAGCAGTTATAAACCGGGAGTCAAAACCTACAATGAGCAGTTCTTC,CASSYKPGVKTYNEQFF
TRBJ1-1,11,NA,TRBV19,NA,TGTGCCAGTATAGGGTTCTCTGAAGCTTTCTTT,CASIGFSEAFF
TRBJ2-1,11,NA,TRBV29-1,NA,TGCAGCGTTGAACTTAGGGGATTTCAGTTCTTC,CSVELRGFQFF
TRBJ2-7,16,NA,TRBV4-1,few,TGCGCCAGCAGCCAGGTGGCCGGGACTGGCTCCTACGAGCAGTACTTC,CASSQVAGTGSYEQYF
TRBJ2-3,15,NA,TRBV3-1,NA,TGTGCCAGCACCCAGGGCGTTGCCGGCACAGATACGCAGTATTTT,CASTQGVAGTDTQYF
TRBJ2-2,15,NA,TRBV3-1,NA,TGTGCCAGCAGCCAAGAGACTCTCTTCACCGGGGAGCTGTTTTTT,CASSQETLFTGELFF
TRBJ2-6,17,NA,TRBV7-6,few,TGTGCCAGCAGCTTCATCTACCCCCCCGGGGAGGCCAACGTCCTGACTTTC,CASSFIYPPGEANVLTF
TRBJ2-1,17,NA,TRBV6-5,NA,TGTGCCAGCAGTTGGGGGGGGCTAGCTCCCTCCTACAATGAGCAGTTCTTC,CASSWGGLAPSYNEQFF
TRBJ2-3,15,NA,TRBV9,few,TGTGCCAGCAGCGTAGAGGGCAGGGGCGCAGATACGCAGTATTTT,CASSVEGRGADTQYF
TRBJ2-7,15,NA,TRBV19,NA,TGTGCCAGTAGTATGGTAGCCGGAACAGACTACGAGCAGTACTTC,CASSMVAGTDYEQYF
TRBJ2-5,15,NA,TRBV19,NA,TGTGCCAGTAGTATAGATCCTGAGGGGCACGAGACCCAGTACTTC,CASSIDPEGHETQYF
TRBJ1-2,14,TRBD1,TRBV6-5,NA,TGTGCCAGCAGCACCCGGGACAGGATCTATGGCTACACCTTC,CASSTRDRIYGYTF
TRBJ1-1,15,NA,TRBV5-8,NA,TGTGCCAGCAGCTTTGGTCGTGGCAGGAACACTGAAGCTTTCTTT,CASSFGRGRNTEAFF
TRBJ2-1,13,NA,TRBV25-1,NA,TGTGCCAGCAGTGAACGACTTTACAATGAGCAGTTCTTC,CASSERLYNEQFF
TRBJ2-1,15,TRBD2,TRBV4-1,NA,TGCGCCAGCAGCCAAGTTCAGCGGGGCTACAATGAGCAGTTCTTC,CASSQVQRGYNEQFF
TRBJ2-3,14,NA,TRBV29-1,once,TGCAGCGTTGAAGATCCCCACAGCACAGATACGCAGTATTTT,CSVEDPHSTDTQYF
TRBJ2-7,15,TRBD1,TRBV5-1,NA,TGCGCCAGCATTGCCGGACAGGGGGCGCTGGACGAGCAGTACTTC,CASIAGQGALDEQYF
TRBJ1-1,16,TRBD1,TRBV30,once,TGTGCCTGGAATCCTCCAAACAGGGGCATGAACACTGAAGCTTTCTTT,CAWNPPNRGMNTEAFF
TRBJ1-2,13,NA,TRBV9,NA,TGTGCCAGCAGCGTAGACAGGGCGGGTGGCTACACCTTC,CASSVDRAGGYTF
TRBJ1-1,16,NA,TRBV7-2,NA,TGTGCCAGCAGCCCTCGCGCAGCGTTACTGAACACTGAAGCTTTCTTT,CASSPRAALLNTEAFF
TRBJ2-7,14,NA,TRBV20-1,once,TGCAGTGCTAGAGATAGACTAGAGGCCTACGAGCAGTACTTC,CSARDRLEAYEQYF
TRBJ2-2,18,TRBD2,TRBV5-4,NA,TGTGCCAGCAGCTTGGCGACTAGCGGGAGAGGAATCGCCGGGGAGCTGTTTTTT,CASSLATSGRGIAGELFF
TRBJ2-1,12,TRBD2,TRBV5-4,few,TGTGCCAGCAGCTTCGGCGGGAGGCCCTGGTTCTTC,CASSFGGRPWFF
TRBJ2-2,15,TRBD1,TRBV27,NA,TGTGCCAGCAGTCTCGGGACAGGGCACACCGGGGAGCTGTTTTTT,CASSLGTGHTGELFF
TRBJ2-2,14,NA,TRBV27,NA,TGTGCCAGCAATTCGGCAGGGTCCACCGGGGAGCTGTTTTTT,CASNSAGSTGELFF
TRBJ2-7,14,NA,TRBV29-1,NA,TGCAGCGTTGATTCGCGTGATGGATCCTACGAGCAGTACTTC,CSVDSRDGSYEQYF
TRBJ2-1,15,TRBD2,TRBV4-2,NA,TGTGCCAGCAGCACCCGACTAGCGGGAGACAATGAGCAGTTCTTC,CASSTRLAGDNEQFF
TRBJ2-1,18,NA,TRBV30,NA,TGTGCCTGGAGTGTACAAAACTTTGGGAGTTTGGGATACAATGAGCAGTTCTTC,CAWSVQNFGSLGYNEQFF
TRBJ2-5,13,TRBD2,TRBV7-9,NA,TGTGCCAGCAGCTCCGGACTAGCCGAGACCCAGTACTTC,CASSSGLAETQYF
TRBJ1-1,15,TRBD1,TRBV6-2/TRBV6-3,NA,TGTGCCAGCGATCTAATTGCGACAGGGGGAACTGAAGCTTTCTTT,CASDLIATGGTEAFF
TRBJ2-1,14,NA,TRBV27,NA,TGTGCCAGCAAAGAGCTTAGCGGTACAATGAGCTTGTTCTTC,CASKELSGTMSLFF
TRBJ2-2,14,TRBD1,TRBV28,NA,TGTGCCAGCAGTTCCCACAGGGGGACCGGGGAGCTGTTTTTT,CASSSHRGTGELFF
TRBJ1-1,13,NA,TRBV2,few,TGTGCCAGCAGTACGGGGCTTAACACTGAAGCTTTCTTT,CASSTGLNTEAFF
TRBJ2-2,12,NA,TRBV30,NA,TGTGCCTGGAGTGTAGTCACCGGGGAGCTGTTTTTT,CAWSVVTGELFF
TRBJ2-1,14,TRBD1,TRBV28,NA,TGTGCCAGCAGAGGACAGGGAAAATGGAATGAGCAGTTCTTC,CASRGQGKWNEQFF
TRBJ2-2,16,NA,TRBV7-2,NA,TGTGCCAGCAGCCCCATTCCGGGGCAATACACCGGGGAGCTGTTTTTT,CASSPIPGQYTGELFF
TRBJ1-4,19,TRBD1,TRBV20-1,NA,TGCAGTGCTAGAGTCTCAGTCGGGACAGGAGTCGCAACTAATGAAAAACTGTTTTTT,CSARVSVGTGVATNEKLFF
TRBJ2-1,21,TRBD1,TRBV28,NA,TGTGCCAGCAGTTTTTATGACCCGGGACAGGGGGCCCCAAGCTCCTACAATGAGCAGTTCTTC,CASSFYDPGQGAPSSYNEQFF
TRBJ2-1,15,NA,TRBV20-1,few,TGCAGTGCCGAGCCCCAGGGGAGGGACCTCATAGCGCAGTTCTTC,CSAEPQGRDLIAQFF
TRBJ1-2,13,NA,TRBV7-9,NA,TGTGCCAGCAGCGCGGGCGTAAACTATGGCTACACCTTC,CASSAGVNYGYTF
TRBJ2-3,15,TRBD2,TRBV6-1,NA,TGTGCCAGCAGGTTCCTGGAGCGGGATGGAGATACGCAGTATTTT,CASRFLERDGDTQYF
TRBJ2-1,15,TRBD2,TRBV6-2/TRBV6-3,NA,TGTGCCAGCAGTTACAGGGGACTAGCGTACAATGAGCAGTTCTTC,CASSYRGLAYNEQFF
TRBJ2-3,19,TRBD2,TRBV3-1,NA,TGTGCCAGCAGCCAAGCCCGGACTAGCGGGAGGGCTAGCACAGATACGCAGTATTTT,CASSQARTSGRASTDTQYF
TRBJ2-1,15,TRBD2,TRBV9,NA,TGTGCCAGCAGCGGTAGCGGGAGGCCAGTCGATGAGCAGTTCTTC,CASSGSGRPVDEQFF
TRBJ1-1,13,NA,TRBV7-8,few,TGTGCCAGCAGCTTCAGGGGGAACACTGAAGCTTTCTTT,CASSFRGNTEAFF
TRBJ2-7,21,NA,TRBV20-1,NA,TGCAGTGCTAGAAGTCCGAGCTCCTCCTTAGCCCGGATTCCTCGTAACTACGAGCAGTACTTC,CSARSPSSSLARIPRNYEQYF
TRBJ1-3,14,NA,TRBV9,NA,TGTGCCAGCAGCCCCGAGGTCTCTGGAAACACCATATATTTT,CASSPEVSGNTIYF